This T cell receptor beta chain is from a study of shared clonotypes between healthy human individuals. Sequencing was performed with immunoSEQ multiplex PCR; in TCRdb, only in-frame clones are kept and a portion is missing. This table holds 1.4 million to 1.5 million clones, roughly 97% found once. CDR3 size: 17 residues. The V segment lost 4 bases and the J segment 1 base; nucleotides outside the gene matches: 8. Germline lookup yields CDR1 MNHEY and CDR2 SMNVEV (reference sequence). The V and J genes are TRBV27 and TRBJ1-5; 9 nucleotides align to TRBD1. The TCR sequence derives from a man aged 25-45 years in good health. Source material: naive CD4+ T cells sorted from blood. The subset denotes: CD45RA+ positively selected. The chain's CDR3 is CASSSRPGTGSNQPQHF. The CDR3 DNA sequence: TGTGCCAGCAGTTCACGCCCCGGGACAGGGAGCAATCAGCCCCAGCATTTT.